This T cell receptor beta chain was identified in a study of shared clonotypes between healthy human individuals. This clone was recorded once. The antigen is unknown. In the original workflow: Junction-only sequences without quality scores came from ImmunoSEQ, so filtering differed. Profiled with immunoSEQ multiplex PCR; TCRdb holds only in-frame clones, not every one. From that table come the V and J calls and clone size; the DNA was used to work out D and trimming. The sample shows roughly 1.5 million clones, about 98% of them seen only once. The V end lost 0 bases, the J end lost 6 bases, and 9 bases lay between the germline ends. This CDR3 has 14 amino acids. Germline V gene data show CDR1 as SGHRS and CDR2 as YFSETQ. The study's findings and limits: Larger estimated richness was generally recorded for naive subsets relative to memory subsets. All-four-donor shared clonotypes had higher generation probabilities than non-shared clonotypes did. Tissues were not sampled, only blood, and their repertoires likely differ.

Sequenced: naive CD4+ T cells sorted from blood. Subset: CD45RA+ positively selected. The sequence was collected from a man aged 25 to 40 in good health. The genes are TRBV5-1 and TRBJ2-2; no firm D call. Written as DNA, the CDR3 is TGCGCCAGCAGCTTGGTTACAAAGGCCGGGGAGCTGTTTTTT. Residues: CASSLVTKAGELFF.